The entry that follows covers one T cell receptor beta chain sequence. Antigen: not known. V was pared by 8 bases and J by 2 bases, with 15 bases between. CDR1 ENHRY and CDR2 SYGVKD come from the germline V gene. The CDR3 is 14 residues long. PCR was performed using 60 Vbeta and 13 Jbeta primers. TCRdb's copy holds only in-frame clones and misses some; the assay was immunoSEQ multiplex PCR. Of 150,000 to 200,000 clones detected, 62% appear once; the ten largest clones hold about 2.9%. The data stem from a study of cytomegalovirus exposure and HLA in healthy donors. The study's findings and limits: Researchers left out some V segments, among them TRBV6-2 and TRBV6-3, as indistinguishable. Several top significant clusters appeared, in a later analysis, to be linked to common viral pathogens. Reported results showed that the classifier diagnosed cytomegalovirus status with high specificity and sensitivity. A previous analysis found most TCR beta V segments productive roughly 87% or roughly 30% of the time.

The sample was PBMCs. The rearrangement uses TRBV10-3 and TRBJ1-2, with D perhaps matching TRBD1 (6 bases). This TCR came from a man aged 40-50 years in good health and CMV-seronegative. CDR3 loop: CAISGADRNYGYTF. The CDR3 DNA sequence: TGTGCCATCTCAGGTGCGGACAGAAACTATGGCTACACCTTC.